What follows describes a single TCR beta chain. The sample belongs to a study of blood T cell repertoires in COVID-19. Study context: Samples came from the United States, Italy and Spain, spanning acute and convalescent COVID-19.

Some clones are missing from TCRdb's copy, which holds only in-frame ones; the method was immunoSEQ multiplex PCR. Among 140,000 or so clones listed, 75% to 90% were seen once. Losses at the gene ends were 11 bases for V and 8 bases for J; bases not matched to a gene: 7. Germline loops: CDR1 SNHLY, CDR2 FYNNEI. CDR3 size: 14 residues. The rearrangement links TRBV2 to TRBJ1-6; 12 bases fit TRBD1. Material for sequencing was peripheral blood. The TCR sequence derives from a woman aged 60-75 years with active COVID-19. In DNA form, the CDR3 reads TGTGCCCTCAGAGGGACAGGGGGCTATTCACCCCTCCACTTT. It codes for CALRGTGGYSPLHF.